The 28 T cell receptor beta chains below come from one sample, sequenced in a study of blood T cell repertoires in COVID-19. Profiling relied on immunoSEQ multiplex PCR, and the TCRdb table lists in-frame clones only, not all of them. The sample shows hundreds of thousands of clones, more than 80% of them seen only once. The sample consisted of peripheral blood. Source of these receptors: a woman aged 30 to 39 with active or convalescent COVID-19.

The chain links TRBV19 to TRBJ1-5; a possible D gene is TRBD1 (6 bases). Per germline, CDR1 LNHDA and CDR2 SQIVND (reference sequence). CDR3 length: 15 amino acids. V was trimmed by 7 bases and J by 2 bases, leaving 15 bases between them. The CDR3 DNA reads TGTGCCAGTATAGGGAAAGCAGGGGGCAATCAGCCCCAGCATTTT. It translates to CASIGKAGGNQPQHF.

The chain uses TRBV5-6 and TRBJ2-1; weak D call: TRBD2 (6 bases). This CDR3 spans 15 amino acids. V lost 4 bases, J lost 6 bases, and 17 bases lay in between. The germline CDR1 and CDR2 sequences are SGHDT and YYEEEE. The CDR3 DNA reads as TGTGCCAGCAGCGTACCCGGGGGTTTGGTCAATGAGCAGTTCTTC. Translating it yields CASSVPGGLVNEQFF.

This chain connects TRBV5-5 to TRBJ1-4; 8 positions agree with TRBD1. The CDR3 length is 16 residues. V lost 4 bases and J lost 0; bases outside the gene matches: 5. The germline CDR1 and CDR2 sequences are SGHKS and YYEKEE (reference sequence). This chain's CDR3 is CASSRTGFATNEKLFF. The CDR3 nucleotides read TGTGCCAGCAGCAGGACAGGGTTCGCAACTAATGAAAAACTGTTTTTT.

Of note for this clone: This CDR3 is also generated by other DNA sequences in the sample. DNA for the CDR3: TGCGCCAGCAGCCAAGAGACTAGCGGAGGGTACGAGCAGTACTTC. Its protein product is CASSQETSGGYEQYF. The chain is built from TRBV4-1 and TRBJ2-7, with 9 bases identical to TRBD2. Germline V CDR1 and CDR2: MGHRA, YSYEKL. This CDR3 comprises 15 residues. Trimming removed 0 bases from V and 4 bases from J; junction bases left unmatched: 4.

This clone was recorded at least ten times. The V and J genes are TRBV5-4 and TRBJ2-2; 10 positions agree with TRBD1. The CDR3 has 16 amino acids. CDR1 SGHNT and CDR2 YYREEE come from the germline V gene (reference sequence). Unmatched junction bases numbered 11, after V lost 5 bases and J lost 7 bases. The CDR3: CASSAPGQGPGGELFF. CDR3 nucleotides: TGTGCCAGCAGTGCTCCGGGACAGGGGCCTGGCGGGGAGCTGTTTTTT.

This chain connects TRBV15 to TRBJ1-5, with 7 bases fitting TRBD1. This CDR3 is 17 amino acids long. Germline trimming cut 1 base from V and 0 bases from J; bases unmatched to any gene: 6. Germline CDR1 LNHNV, CDR2 YYDKDF (reference sequence). The CDR3 protein is CATSRGDSFYSNQPQHF. Here the CDR3 DNA reads TGTGCCACCAGCAGAGGGGACAGCTTTTATAGCAATCAGCCCCAGCATTTT. Complete variable domain (other parts from reference TRBV15 and TRBJ1-5): DAMVIQNPRYQVTQFGKPVTLSCSQTLNHNVMYWYQQKSSQAPKLLFHYYDKDFNNEADTPDNFQSRRPNTSFCFLDIRSPGLGDTAMYLCATSRGDSFYSNQPQHFGDGTRLSIL.

The V call is TRBV6-5, the J call TRBJ1-2; D call uncertain. Trimming cost V 0 bases and J 3 bases, with 11 bases left between them. The CDR3 loop spans 15 amino acids. Germline CDR1 and CDR2: MNHEY and SVGAGI. DNA for the CDR3: TGTGCCAGCAGTTACTCGTCCGGTAATGACTATGGCTACACCTTC. This translates into CASSYSSGNDYGYTF.

The chain uses TRBV7-9 and TRBJ2-3; 10 bases align to TRBD2. Germline assignment: CDR1 SEHNR and CDR2 FQNEAQ (reference sequence). V was clipped by 6 bases and J by 5 bases; unmatched bases: 8. The CDR3 loop spans 15 amino acids. This CDR3 reads CASSRTSGPLDTQYF. The CDR3 nucleotides are TGTGCCAGCAGTCGGACTAGCGGCCCCCTAGATACGCAGTATTTT.

This clone was found a few times. The V gene is TRBV4-1, the J gene TRBJ1-5; D gene uncertain. V dropped 1 base and J dropped 7 bases, with 11 bases sitting between them. This CDR3 is built from 14 residues. The germline V gene has CDR1 MGHRA and CDR2 YSYEKL. The CDR3: CASSQGSEGQPQHF. Here the CDR3 DNA reads TGCGCCAGCAGCCAAGGGTCGGAGGGACAGCCCCAGCATTTT.

CDR3 sequence reads: CSVEDRARANYGYTF. CDR3 bases: TGCAGCGTTGAAGACAGGGCAAGAGCTAACTATGGCTACACCTTC. The chain has TRBV29-1 and TRBJ1-2; possibly TRBD1 for D (5 bases). Germline CDR1 and CDR2: SQVTM and ANQGSEA. The CDR3 totals 15 residues. With 0 bases removed from V and 0 bases from J, the gap between germline ends came to 11 bases.

The V call is TRBV15, the J call TRBJ1-2; 9 nucleotides align to TRBD1. V trimming: 3 bases; J trimming: 4 bases; junction bases outside the gene matches: 9. The CDR3 runs to 16 residues. From germline, CDR1 is LNHNV and CDR2 YYDKDF (reference sequence). The CDR3 loop reads CATSRGMGQGPYGYTF. The DNA for the CDR3 is TGTGCCACCAGCAGGGGTATGGGACAGGGCCCCTATGGCTACACCTTC. The full variable domain, its missing parts supplied by reference TRBV15 and TRBJ1-2, is DAMVIQNPRYQVTQFGKPVTLSCSQTLNHNVMYWYQQKSSQAPKLLFHYYDKDFNNEADTPDNFQSRRPNTSFCFLDIRSPGLGDTAMYLCATSRGMGQGPYGYTFGSGTRLTVV.

The genes are TRBV7-9 and TRBJ2-1; 13 bases are a match to TRBD2. Trimming cost V 5 bases and J 9 bases; bases outside gene matches: 4. The CDR3 is 14 residues long. The germline V gene encodes CDR1 SEHNR and CDR2 FQNEAQ (reference sequence). CDR3: CASSPGTSGIEQFF. The CDR3 nucleotides are TGTGCCAGCAGCCCAGGGACTAGCGGGATTGAGCAGTTCTTC. Based on the CDR3 plus reference TRBV7-9 and TRBJ2-1, the full variable domain is DTGVSQNPRHKITKRGQNVTFRCDPISEHNRLYWYRQTLGQGPEFLTYFQNEAQLEKSRLLSDRFSAERPKGSFSTLEIQRTEQGDSAMYLCASSPGTSGIEQFFGPGTRLTVL.

The chain couples TRBV6-5 to TRBJ1-6; no definite D call. Germline lookup yields CDR1 MNHEY and CDR2 SVGAGI. Trimming left V 6 bases short and J 9 bases short, with 18 bases between. The CDR3 totals 15 residues. The CDR3 region has the DNA TGTGCCAGCAGGAACCCCCTGCCTACTGTTTCACCCCTCCACTTT. Translating gives CASRNPLPTVSPLHF.

J is TRBJ2-5 and V is TRBV5-1; no firm D call. V lost 0 bases and J lost 3, with 9 bases in between. Germline-derived CDR1 and CDR2 are SGHRS and YFSETQ. The CDR3 has 14 amino acids. CDR3 nucleotides: TGCGCCAGCAGCTTGGCCATAGGAGAAGAGACCCAGTACTTC. Translation: CASSLAIGEETQYF. Supplemented by reference TRBV5-1 and TRBJ2-5, the full variable domain reads KAGVTQTPRYLIKTRGQQVTLSCSPISGHRSVSWYQQTPGQGLQFLFEYFSETQRNKGNFPGRFSGRQFSNSRSEMNVSTLELGDSALYLCASSLAIGEETQYFGPGTRLLVL.

The chain combines TRBV30 with TRBJ2-7, with D uncertain. Trimming took off 0 bases at V and 0 bases at J, with 9 bases between the two ends. Looked up from germline, CDR1 is GTSNPN and CDR2 is SVGIG (reference sequence). The CDR3 loop spans 14 amino acids. As DNA, the CDR3 is TGTGCCTGGAGTGTGGTTGGCCTCTCCTACGAGCAGTACTTC. It codes for CAWSVVGLSYEQYF.

This clone was found a few times. This chain links TRBV25-1 with TRBJ1-2; D is possibly TRBD1 (6 bases). This CDR3 is built from 12 residues. CDR1 and CDR2 (germline): MGHDK, SYGVNS. Trimming cost V 6 bases and J 6 bases, with 11 bases left between them. Here the CDR3 DNA reads TGTGCCAGCAGGGCACAGGGCCATGGCTACACCTTC. As protein: CASRAQGHGYTF.

The chain joins TRBV11-2 to TRBJ1-4; a possible D gene is TRBD1 (5 bases). V lost 6 bases and J 0 bases, leaving 14 bases between the germline ends. Germline CDR1 and CDR2: SGHAT and FQNNGV. CDR3 length equals 16 residues. DNA of the CDR3: TGTGCCAGCAGACGGAACTCAGGGTCAACTAATGAAAAACTGTTTTTT. It is translated as CASRRNSGSTNEKLFF.

This sequence joins TRBV5-8 and TRBJ1-1; unclear D gene. The CDR3 extends over 17 amino acids. From germline, CDR1 is SGHTS and CDR2 YDEGEE. The V gene lost 4 bases and the J gene lost 0 bases, with 19 bases spanning the gap. The CDR3 coding sequence is TGTGCCAGCAGCCCCTATAGCAGTCAGATTATGAACACTGAAGCTTTCTTT. It yields the protein CASSPYSSQIMNTEAFF.

In its sample, this clone was seen a few times. The chain couples TRBV10-3 to TRBJ2-7; 9 bases line up with TRBD1. V shed 4 bases, J shed 3 bases, and the junction held 16 bases outside the gene matches. Germline CDR1 and CDR2: ENHRY and SYGVKD. CDR3 length: 18 amino acids. The CDR3 sequence is CAISAVPGQGPEIYEQYF. CDR3 DNA sequence: TGTGCCATCAGTGCCGTCCCGGGACAGGGACCGGAGATCTACGAGCAGTACTTC.

Only one count was recorded for this clone. CDR3 protein: CASSQVASSLPNEQFF. CDR3 nucleotides: TGCGCCAGCAGCCAAGTAGCCAGTTCCCTCCCCAATGAGCAGTTCTTC. V and J are TRBV4-1 and TRBJ2-1; D gene uncertain. Germline CDR1 reads MGHRA; CDR2 reads YSYEKL. The V and J ends lost 1 base and 6 bases respectively, with 16 bases between them. This CDR3 contains 16 residues.

This chain connects TRBV19 to TRBJ2-3; 9 bases are shared with TRBD2. V lost 4 bases and J lost 2; bases outside the gene matches: 7. CDR1 and CDR2 (germline): LNHDA, SQIVND (reference sequence). This CDR3 is 16 amino acids long. CDR3: CASSRLAGAVTDTQYF. The CDR3 DNA follows: TGTGCCAGTAGTAGGTTAGCGGGAGCGGTCACAGATACGCAGTATTTT.

The chain links TRBV11-2 to TRBJ2-3; 9 bases line up with TRBD1. V was pared by 4 bases and J by 6 bases, with 8 bases of the junction left unmatched. This CDR3 comprises 15 residues. CDR1 SGHAT and CDR2 FQNNGV come from the germline V gene. The CDR3 DNA reads as TGTGCCAGCAGCTCGCCGGGACAGGGAGAGGATACGCAGTATTTT. As protein: CASSSPGQGEDTQYF.

This chain joins TRBV18 and TRBJ1-1; D uncertain. This CDR3 has 14 residues. Germline values: CDR1 KGHSH, CDR2 LQKENI. Trimming took off 3 bases at V and 4 bases at J, with 12 bases between the two ends. The CDR3 sequence: CASSPRTVRTEAFF. The CDR3 nucleotides are TGTGCCAGCTCACCTCGTACCGTGCGCACTGAAGCTTTCTTT.

V gene TRBV11-2 combines with J gene TRBJ1-1; 7 bases align to TRBD1. Trimming removed 1 base from V and 1 base from J; junction bases left unmatched: 6. The CDR3 is 16 residues long. Germline CDR1 is SGHAT and CDR2 is FQNNGV. The CDR3 nucleotides are TGTGCCAGCAGCTTAGTCTTACAGGGGCGGAACACTGAAGCTTTCTTT. Protein sequence: CASSLVLQGRNTEAFF.

Only a few counts were recorded for this clone. The chain combines TRBV7-9 with TRBJ1-2; 9 bases align to TRBD1. CDR3 length: 13 residues. V gave up 5 bases and J gave up 4 bases; unmatched junction bases: 2. The germline CDR1 and CDR2 sequences are SEHNR and FQNEAQ (reference sequence). CDR3 DNA: TGTGCCAGCAGCGTGGACAGGGGCTATGGCTACACCTTC. It codes for CASSVDRGYGYTF. Full variable domain (outside the CDR3, taken from reference TRBV7-9 and TRBJ1-2): DTGVSQNPRHKITKRGQNVTFRCDPISEHNRLYWYRQTLGQGPEFLTYFQNEAQLEKSRLLSDRFSAERPKGSFSTLEIQRTEQGDSAMYLCASSVDRGYGYTFGSGTRLTVV.

V usage is TRBV5-1 and J usage is TRBJ2-3; no reliable D call. The CDR3 runs 13 residues. CDR1 is SGHRS and CDR2 is YFSETQ in the germline V gene. Trimming pared 0 bases from V and 10 bases from J, leaving 12 bases between. CDR3 DNA sequence: TGCGCCAGCAGCTTGGGCCGCGACAACCCGCAGTATTTT. Protein sequence: CASSLGRDNPQYF.

The chain links TRBV19 to TRBJ1-5, with 10 bases aligning to TRBD1. This CDR3 contains 15 residues. J gave up 6 bases and V 3 bases, and 5 bases lay outside the gene matches. CDR1 is LNHDA and CDR2 is SQIVND in the germline V gene (reference sequence). The CDR3 loop is CASSIDGTGAQPQHF. For the CDR3, the DNA is TGTGCCAGTAGTATTGATGGGACAGGGGCTCAGCCCCAGCATTTT. Full variable domain (missing parts from reference TRBV19 and TRBJ1-5): DGGITQSPKYLFRKEGQNVTLSCEQNLNHDAMYWYRQDPGQGLRLIYYSQIVNDFQKGDIAEGYSVSREKKESFPLTVTSAQKNPTAFYLCASSIDGTGAQPQHFGDGTRLSIL.

V gene TRBV4-1 combines with J gene TRBJ2-3, with a tentative D call TRBD2 (5 bases). V lost 4 bases to trimming and J lost 1 base, with 15 bases between them. Germline values: CDR1 MGHRA, CDR2 YSYEKL. The CDR3 consists of 16 residues. The CDR3 here is CASSPSGTWGTDTQYF. CDR3 sequence (DNA): TGCGCCAGCAGCCCAAGCGGAACCTGGGGCACAGATACGCAGTATTTT.